This T cell receptor beta chain emerged from a study of cytomegalovirus exposure and HLA in healthy donors. The study, taken as a whole, reports: Per published reports, the classifier diagnosed cytomegalovirus status with high specificity and sensitivity. In a later analysis, specific HLA alleles were associated with 15,000 to 20,000 TCR beta sequences at a 0.05 false discovery rate. Analyzed later, most CMV-associated TCR beta chains appeared HLA-restricted. What a later analysis reportedly showed was that an Asian-associated ancestry cluster had fewer N-insertions than the roughly 670-donor mean.

As regards this clone: Antigen unknown.

The V and J ends lost 0 bases and 8 bases respectively, with 11 bases between them. In germline, CDR1 is SGHRS, CDR2 YFSETQ. This CDR3 has 13 residues. Both 60 Vbeta primers and 13 Jbeta primers went into the PCR. Profiled with immunoSEQ multiplex PCR; TCRdb holds only in-frame clones, not every one. The sample has 180,000 or so clones; 70% to 90% are singletons. The source is a man younger than 30 in good health and CMV-seropositive. Sequenced: PBMCs. The V gene is TRBV5-1, the J gene TRBJ1-2; D might be TRBD1 (5 bases). The CDR3 bases are TGCGCCAGCAGCTTGGAGGGGCAGCAGGGCTACACCTTC. It specifies CASSLEGQQGYTF.